The sequence of this TCR beta chain was determined in a study of patients and donors after allogeneic stem cell transplantation. MiXCR, applied by TCRdb to the RT-PCR reads, yields one record per CDR3 protein. The top ten clones hold approximately 32% of a sample with approximately 210,000 distinct CDR3 sequences, 41% of them seen once. V lost 0 bases, J lost 5 bases, and 9 bases stayed unmatched. CDR1 and CDR2 from the germline V gene are LGHDT and YNNKEL (reference sequence). CDR3 length: 17 amino acids. The V gene is TRBV3-1, the J gene TRBJ1-2; the match to TRBD1 covers 10 bases. Sequencing was done on a sample of blood, either unsorted or a sorted T cell fraction (not recorded which). This TCR was sampled from a human donor who was either an allogeneic HSCT recipient or a stem cell or donor lymphocyte infusion donor (not recorded which). It is not recorded whose cells these are; they may come from a transplant donor. The CDR3 sequence: CASSQDYGTGEEYGYTF. The CDR3, as DNA: TGTGCCAGCAGCCAAGATTATGGGACAGGGGAAGAGTATGGCTACACCTTC.